This T cell receptor beta chain derives from a study of blood T cell repertoires in COVID-19. The repertoire was sequenced with immunoSEQ multiplex PCR; TCRdb's copy has only in-frame clones and lacks some. The sample shows hundreds of thousands of clones, more than 75% of them seen only once. The sequenced material came from PBMCs or T cells enriched from blood (not recorded which). This sequence originates from a woman aged 40-49 years with acute COVID-19.

CDR3 residues: CASSQAGQGNIQYF. CDR3 DNA sequence: TGCGCCAGCAGCCAAGCAGGGCAGGGTAACATTCAGTACTTC. The genes are TRBV4-1 and TRBJ2-4; the D gene is possibly TRBD1 (5 bases). The CDR3 sequence is 14 residues long. Germline assignment: CDR1 MGHRA and CDR2 YSYEKL. The V end was cut by 1 base, the J end by 7 bases, with 11 bases between.